The clone carrying this TCR beta chain was found a few times. Its cognate antigen is unknown. This sample was included in a study of identical twins. General observations from the study: Compared with unrelated sharing, twin-shared out-of-frame alpha sequences had more low-probability sequences.

TCRdb reanalysed the 5' RACE reads using MiXCR and keeps one entry per CDR3 protein. This table holds some 500,000 distinct CDR3 sequences, roughly 13% found once. The CDR3 loop spans 15 amino acids. V lost 0 bases and J 0 bases, leaving 6 bases between the germline ends. Germline loops: CDR1 MNHNS, CDR2 SASEGT. These data were also reused for a study on yellow fever vaccine responses in identical twins. From that report: Reportedly, twins showed a vaccine T cell response that looked partly convergent and partly personalized.

The TCR comes from a woman under 30 in good health. The genes are TRBV6-1 and TRBJ1-3; D gene uncertain. The sequenced sample consisted of CD4+ T cells sorted from blood. CDR3 DNA sequence: TGTGCCAGCAGTGAAGCGCAGGTCTCTGGAAACACCATATATTTT. Translating gives CASSEAQVSGNTIYF.